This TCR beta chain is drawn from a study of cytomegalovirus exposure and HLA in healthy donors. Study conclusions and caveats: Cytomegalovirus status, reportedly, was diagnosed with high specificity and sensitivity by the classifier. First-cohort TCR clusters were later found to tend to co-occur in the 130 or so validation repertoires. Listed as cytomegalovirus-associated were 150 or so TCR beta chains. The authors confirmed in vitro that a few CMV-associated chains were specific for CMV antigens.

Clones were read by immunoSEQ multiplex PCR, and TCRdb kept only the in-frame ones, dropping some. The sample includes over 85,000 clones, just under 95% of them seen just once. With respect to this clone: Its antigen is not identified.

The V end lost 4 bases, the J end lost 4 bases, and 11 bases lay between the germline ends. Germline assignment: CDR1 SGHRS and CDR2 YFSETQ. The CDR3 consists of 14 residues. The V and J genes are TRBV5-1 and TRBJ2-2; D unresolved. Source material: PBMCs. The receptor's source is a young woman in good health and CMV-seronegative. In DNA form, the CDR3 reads TGCGCCAGCAGCGGGCAAACCGTCACCGGGGAGCTGTTTTTT. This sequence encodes CASSGQTVTGELFF. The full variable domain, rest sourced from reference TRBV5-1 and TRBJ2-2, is KAGVTQTPRYLIKTRGQQVTLSCSPISGHRSVSWYQQTPGQGLQFLFEYFSETQRNKGNFPGRFSGRQFSNSRSEMNVSTLELGDSALYLCASSGQTVTGELFFGEGSRLTVL.